The entry below describes one TCR beta chain. Its antigen is as yet unknown. The data stem from a study of cytomegalovirus exposure and HLA in healthy donors. 60 Vbeta and 13 Jbeta primers were used in PCR. Data came from immunoSEQ multiplex PCR; TCRdb stores just in-frame clones and leaves some out. The sample lists about 200,000 clones, 80% to 85% occurring once. Whole-study findings and limits: Association of a missense DCLRE1C variant with TCR beta V- and J-gene trimming was reported in a later analysis. Associated with HLA alleles at 0.05 false discovery rate in a later analysis were around 17,000 TCR beta sequences.

The V gene end was trimmed by 4 bases and the J gene end by 2 bases; junction bases not matched to a gene: 7. This CDR3 region has 16 residues. Germline CDR1 MGHRA, CDR2 YSYEKL. Sequenced input: PBMCs. This receptor was taken from a woman between 40 and 55 years old in good health and CMV-seronegative. The genes are TRBV4-1 and TRBJ2-5; 10 bases are a match to TRBD2. This CDR3 is CASSLIAGGGQETQYF. The CDR3 DNA reads as TGCGCCAGCAGCCTTATAGCGGGAGGAGGACAAGAGACCCAGTACTTC.